The rows below give T cell receptor beta chains drawn from one sample of a study of technical replicates of blood from several donors. Only in-frame clones appear in the TCRdb table, and some are missing; sequencing was by immunoSEQ multiplex PCR. The sample holds some 78,000 clones, just under 95% seen once. Material: T cells isolated from PBMCs. The receptors were gathered from a human donor in good health. The CDR3 runs from the conserved cysteine through the conserved F or W. A D gene is named only where the DNA matches it firmly. Part of the rows lack a size; the others show once, few, many or a class for expanded clones.

abundance: .
len: 13
v_gene: TRBV7-8
d_gene: .
j_gene: TRBJ2-7
CDR3aa: CASSSPPQGEQYF
CDR3nt: TGTGCCAGCAGCTCCCCCCCACAGGGAGAGCAGTACTTC

abundance: .
len: 14
v_gene: TRBV30
d_gene: TRBD1
j_gene: TRBJ1-4
CDR3aa: CAWSKGALNEKLFF
CDR3nt: TGTGCCTGGAGTAAGGGGGCTTTAAATGAAAAACTGTTTTTT

abundance: once
len: 15
v_gene: TRBV11-2
d_gene: .
j_gene: TRBJ2-2
CDR3aa: CASSPQLANTGELFF
CDR3nt: TGTGCCAGCAGCCCTCAACTAGCGAACACCGGGGAGCTGTTTTTT

abundance: .
len: 15
v_gene: TRBV28
d_gene: TRBD2
j_gene: TRBJ2-3
CDR3aa: CASSARLAGTDTQYF
CDR3nt: TGTGCCAGCAGTGCACGACTAGCGGGCACAGATACGCAGTATTTT

abundance: .
len: 13
v_gene: TRBV10-1
d_gene: TRBD2
j_gene: TRBJ2-3
CDR3aa: CASSSGRSDTQYF
CDR3nt: TGCGCCAGCAGTAGCGGGAGGTCAGATACGCAGTATTTT

abundance: .
len: 15
v_gene: TRBV2
d_gene: TRBD1
j_gene: TRBJ1-2
CDR3aa: CASSAGRTGAGGYTF
CDR3nt: TGTGCCAGCAGTGCTGGGAGGACAGGGGCAGGTGGCTACACCTTC

abundance: once
len: 12
v_gene: TRBV10-3
d_gene: TRBD2
j_gene: TRBJ2-7
CDR3aa: CAGSGGTYEQYF
CDR3nt: TGTGCCGGTTCGGGGGGGACCTACGAGCAGTACTTC

abundance: .
len: 14
v_gene: TRBV19
d_gene: TRBD1
j_gene: TRBJ2-1
CDR3aa: CASKSGTGLNEQFF
CDR3nt: TGTGCCAGTAAATCCGGGACAGGGCTAAATGAGCAGTTCTTC

abundance: .
len: 15
v_gene: TRBV19
d_gene: TRBD1
j_gene: TRBJ2-7
CDR3aa: CASSIGPRGTYEQYF
CDR3nt: TGTGCCAGTAGTATAGGGCCCAGGGGGACCTACGAGCAGTACTTC

abundance: .
len: 15
v_gene: TRBV2
d_gene: TRBD1
j_gene: TRBJ1-4
CDR3aa: CASRWTGGMNEKLFF
CDR3nt: TGTGCCAGCCGTTGGACAGGGGGCATGAATGAAAAACTGTTTTTT

abundance: .
len: 14
v_gene: TRBV7-9
d_gene: TRBD2
j_gene: TRBJ2-5
CDR3aa: CASSLFTSVETQYF
CDR3nt: TGTGCCAGCAGCTTATTTACTAGCGTAGAGACCCAGTACTTC

abundance: .
len: 15
v_gene: TRBV28
d_gene: TRBD1
j_gene: TRBJ2-1
CDR3aa: CASSFTGQGYGEQFF
CDR3nt: TGTGCCAGCAGTTTTACGGGACAGGGGTACGGTGAGCAGTTCTTC

abundance: .
len: 15
v_gene: TRBV2
d_gene: TRBD1
j_gene: TRBJ2-7
CDR3aa: CASRIDRDRNYEQYF
CDR3nt: TGTGCCAGCAGAATTGACCGGGACAGAAATTACGAGCAGTACTTC

abundance: .
len: 14
v_gene: TRBV9
d_gene: .
j_gene: TRBJ2-5
CDR3aa: CASSVSRVGETQYF
CDR3nt: TGTGCCAGCAGCGTAAGCAGGGTTGGCGAGACCCAGTACTTC

abundance: .
len: 13
v_gene: TRBV7-8
d_gene: .
j_gene: TRBJ1-2
CDR3aa: CASSADRGSGYTF
CDR3nt: TGTGCCAGCAGCGCCGATAGAGGCTCTGGCTACACCTTC

abundance: .
len: 16
v_gene: TRBV5-6
d_gene: .
j_gene: TRBJ2-7
CDR3aa: CASSLAGGAALEEQYF
CDR3nt: TGTGCCAGCAGCTTGGCAGGTGGGGCAGCGCTGGAGGAGCAGTACTTC

abundance: .
len: 14
v_gene: TRBV7-9
d_gene: TRBD2
j_gene: TRBJ2-7
CDR3aa: CASSTSGSLDEQYF
CDR3nt: TGTGCCAGCAGCACTAGCGGGAGTCTAGACGAGCAGTACTTC

abundance: .
len: 12
v_gene: TRBV19
d_gene: TRBD1
j_gene: TRBJ2-1
CDR3aa: CASTVQGENWFF
CDR3nt: TGTGCCAGTACTGTGCAGGGGGAGAATTGGTTCTTC

abundance: once
len: 12
v_gene: TRBV7-9
d_gene: .
j_gene: TRBJ1-1
CDR3aa: CASSLVEGGAFF
CDR3nt: TGTGCCAGCAGCTTAGTAGAGGGGGGGGCTTTCTTT

abundance: .
len: 14
v_gene: TRBV9
d_gene: .
j_gene: TRBJ2-7
CDR3aa: CASSVHDIPYEQYF
CDR3nt: TGTGCCAGCAGCGTCCATGACATCCCCTACGAGCAGTACTTC

abundance: .
len: 16
v_gene: TRBV5-1
d_gene: .
j_gene: TRBJ2-7
CDR3aa: CASSPRSSVSSYEQYF
CDR3nt: TGCGCCAGCAGCCCCCGGAGTAGCGTCAGCTCCTACGAGCAGTACTTC

abundance: .
len: 15
v_gene: TRBV19
d_gene: .
j_gene: TRBJ1-2
CDR3aa: CASRQDSGSNYGYTF
CDR3nt: TGTGCCAGTAGGCAAGATTCAGGGTCCAACTATGGCTACACCTTC

abundance: once
len: 17
v_gene: TRBV11-2
d_gene: TRBD2
j_gene: TRBJ2-4
CDR3aa: CASSLSATSGAKNIQYF
CDR3nt: TGTGCCAGCAGCTTATCTGCGACTAGCGGAGCCAAAAACATTCAGTACTTC

abundance: .
len: 14
v_gene: TRBV4-1
d_gene: TRBD2
j_gene: TRBJ2-7
CDR3aa: CASSALAGVYEQYF
CDR3nt: TGCGCCAGCAGCGCCCTAGCGGGAGTCTACGAGCAGTACTTC

abundance: .
len: 15
v_gene: TRBV7-6
d_gene: .
j_gene: TRBJ2-2
CDR3aa: CASSLALTGAGELFF
CDR3nt: TGTGCCAGCAGCTTAGCCTTGACAGGAGCCGGGGAGCTGTTTTTT

abundance: .
len: 14
v_gene: TRBV27
d_gene: .
j_gene: TRBJ1-5
CDR3aa: CASSYVGGNQPQHF
CDR3nt: TGTGCCAGCAGTTATGTGGGCGGCAATCAGCCCCAGCATTTT

abundance: .
len: 15
v_gene: TRBV5-4
d_gene: TRBD1
j_gene: TRBJ2-7
CDR3aa: CASSLMGTGGDEQYF
CDR3nt: TGTGCCAGCAGCTTAATGGGGACAGGGGGCGACGAGCAGTACTTC

abundance: .
len: 14
v_gene: TRBV9
d_gene: TRBD1
j_gene: TRBJ1-5
CDR3aa: CASSAQGGNQPQHF
CDR3nt: TGTGCCAGCAGCGCACAGGGGGGTAATCAGCCCCAGCATTTT

abundance: once
len: 14
v_gene: TRBV4-3
d_gene: .
j_gene: TRBJ1-1
CDR3aa: CASSREQLYTEAFF
CDR3nt: TGCGCCAGCAGCCGAGAACAGCTATACACTGAAGCTTTCTTT

abundance: .
len: 16
v_gene: TRBV27
d_gene: .
j_gene: TRBJ1-5
CDR3aa: CASSLHQRSSNQPQHF
CDR3nt: TGTGCCAGCAGTCTACACCAGAGGAGTAGCAATCAGCCCCAGCATTTT

abundance: .
len: 13
v_gene: TRBV7-3
d_gene: .
j_gene: TRBJ2-7
CDR3aa: CASSLQRTGEQYF
CDR3nt: TGTGCCAGCAGCTTACAGCGGACGGGGGAGCAGTACTTC

abundance: .
len: 12
v_gene: TRBV29-1
d_gene: .
j_gene: TRBJ2-1
CDR3aa: CSVLFVYNEQFF
CDR3nt: TGCAGCGTTCTATTTGTGTACAATGAGCAGTTCTTC

abundance: .
len: 15
v_gene: TRBV4-1
d_gene: TRBD2
j_gene: TRBJ2-7
CDR3aa: CASSQGLAGNYEQYF
CDR3nt: TGCGCCAGCAGCCAGGGACTAGCGGGGAACTACGAGCAGTACTTC

abundance: .
len: 14
v_gene: TRBV28
d_gene: TRBD1
j_gene: TRBJ1-1
CDR3aa: CASREDRENTEAFF
CDR3nt: TGTGCCAGCAGGGAGGACAGGGAGAACACTGAAGCTTTCTTT

abundance: .
len: 15
v_gene: TRBV7-3
d_gene: .
j_gene: TRBJ2-1
CDR3aa: CASSSGGSGVNEQFF
CDR3nt: TGTGCCAGCAGCTCAGGTGGGAGTGGGGTGAATGAGCAGTTCTTC

abundance: .
len: 15
v_gene: TRBV10-3
d_gene: .
j_gene: TRBJ1-2
CDR3aa: CAISESRYQGHGYTF
CDR3nt: TGTGCCATCAGTGAGTCGAGGTATCAGGGGCATGGCTACACCTTC

abundance: .
len: 10
v_gene: TRBV27
d_gene: .
j_gene: TRBJ2-1
CDR3aa: CATREHEQFF
CDR3nt: TGTGCCACCAGGGAGCATGAGCAGTTCTTC

abundance: .
len: 16
v_gene: TRBV5-1
d_gene: TRBD1
j_gene: TRBJ2-3
CDR3aa: CASSLGGQGGTDTQYF
CDR3nt: TGCGCCAGCAGCTTGGGGGGACAGGGGGGCACAGATACGCAGTATTTT

abundance: .
len: 17
v_gene: TRBV10-3
d_gene: TRBD2
j_gene: TRBJ2-2
CDR3aa: CAISTGLAGVGTGELFF
CDR3nt: TGTGCCATCAGTACGGGACTAGCGGGAGTAGGCACCGGGGAGCTGTTTTTT

abundance: .
len: 15
v_gene: TRBV5-5
d_gene: TRBD1
j_gene: TRBJ2-3
CDR3aa: CASSHGTGGTDTQYF
CDR3nt: TGTGCCAGCAGCCACGGGACAGGGGGCACAGATACGCAGTATTTT

abundance: .
len: 15
v_gene: TRBV4-2
d_gene: TRBD2
j_gene: TRBJ2-1
CDR3aa: CASSLVAGFDNEQFF
CDR3nt: TGTGCCAGCAGCCTAGTAGCGGGGTTCGACAATGAGCAGTTCTTC

abundance: .
len: 18
v_gene: TRBV4-2
d_gene: .
j_gene: TRBJ1-3
CDR3aa: CASSQRSSLQGSGNTIYF
CDR3nt: TGTGCCAGCAGCCAAAGGTCCTCATTACAGGGTAGTGGAAACACCATATATTTT

abundance: .
len: 16
v_gene: TRBV7-9
d_gene: .
j_gene: TRBJ1-2
CDR3aa: CASSSGKGAGSYGYTF
CDR3nt: TGTGCCAGCAGTTCTGGGAAAGGGGCAGGGTCCTATGGCTACACCTTC

abundance: .
len: 15
v_gene: TRBV18
d_gene: TRBD1
j_gene: TRBJ2-7
CDR3aa: CASSSSTGDSYEQYF
CDR3nt: TGTGCCAGCTCATCCTCGACAGGGGACTCCTACGAGCAGTACTTC

abundance: .
len: 16
v_gene: TRBV4-3
d_gene: TRBD1
j_gene: TRBJ1-5
CDR3aa: CASSQGWTGGNQPQHF
CDR3nt: TGCGCCAGCAGCCAAGGTTGGACAGGGGGCAATCAGCCCCAGCATTTT

abundance: .
len: 15
v_gene: TRBV27
d_gene: TRBD1
j_gene: TRBJ1-1
CDR3aa: CASSLGTALFTEAFF
CDR3nt: TGTGCCAGCAGTTTAGGGACAGCCCTCTTCACTGAAGCTTTCTTT

abundance: once
len: 13
v_gene: TRBV7-2
d_gene: .
j_gene: TRBJ2-3
CDR3aa: CASSSLNKDTQYF
CDR3nt: TGTGCCAGCAGCTCTCTGAACAAAGATACGCAGTATTTT

abundance: .
len: 15
v_gene: TRBV19
d_gene: TRBD1
j_gene: TRBJ2-7
CDR3aa: CASSTWTGSGGEQYF
CDR3nt: TGTGCCAGTAGTACCTGGACAGGGTCTGGGGGCGAGCAGTACTTC

abundance: .
len: 12
v_gene: TRBV29-1
d_gene: .
j_gene: TRBJ2-1
CDR3aa: CSVADTYNEQFF
CDR3nt: TGCAGCGTGGCGGACACCTACAATGAGCAGTTCTTC

abundance: .
len: 15
v_gene: TRBV7-3
d_gene: TRBD2
j_gene: TRBJ2-3
CDR3aa: CASRLAGGGTDTQYF
CDR3nt: TGTGCCAGCAGGCTAGCGGGAGGAGGGACAGATACGCAGTATTTT

abundance: .
len: 13
v_gene: TRBV27
d_gene: TRBD1
j_gene: TRBJ1-1
CDR3aa: CASSLQGATEAFF
CDR3nt: TGTGCCAGCAGTTTACAGGGGGCCACTGAAGCTTTCTTT

abundance: .
len: 12
v_gene: TRBV7-8
d_gene: .
j_gene: TRBJ2-5
CDR3aa: CASSLRQETQYF
CDR3nt: TGTGCCAGCAGCTTGCGGCAAGAGACCCAGTACTTC